This T cell receptor beta chain was profiled in a study of chemoradiotherapy in HPV16-positive cancers. Study-level points and caveats: During treatment, candidate HPV-specific clones and E7-related motifs expanded in tumor.

The assay was immunoSEQ multiplex PCR, and TCRdb's table has in-frame clones only and misses some. Among around 910 clones listed, around nine tenths were seen once. Germline V gene lookup returns CDR1 SNHLY and CDR2 FYNNEI. With 6 bases removed from V and 2 bases from J, the gap between germline ends came to 14 bases. The CDR3 runs 14 residues. About this clone itself: The antigen is undetermined.

The chain has TRBV2 and TRBJ2-7, with D perhaps being TRBD1 or TRBD2 (5 bases each). The source is a human donor with HPV-associated anogenital cancer. The specimen was tumor tissue, collected from a patient who underwent chemoradiotherapy. The CDR3 coding sequence is TGTGCCAGCAGCTTTTCGGGGACCACCTACGAGCAGTACTTC. This encodes CASSFSGTTYEQYF. The entire variable domain, with the rest obtained from reference TRBV2 and TRBJ2-7, is as follows: EPEVTQTPSHQVTQMGQEVILRCVPISNHLYFYWYRQILGQKVEFLVSFYNNEISEKSEIFDDQFSVERPDGSNFTLKIRSTKLEDSAMYFCASSFSGTTYEQYFGPGTRLTVT.